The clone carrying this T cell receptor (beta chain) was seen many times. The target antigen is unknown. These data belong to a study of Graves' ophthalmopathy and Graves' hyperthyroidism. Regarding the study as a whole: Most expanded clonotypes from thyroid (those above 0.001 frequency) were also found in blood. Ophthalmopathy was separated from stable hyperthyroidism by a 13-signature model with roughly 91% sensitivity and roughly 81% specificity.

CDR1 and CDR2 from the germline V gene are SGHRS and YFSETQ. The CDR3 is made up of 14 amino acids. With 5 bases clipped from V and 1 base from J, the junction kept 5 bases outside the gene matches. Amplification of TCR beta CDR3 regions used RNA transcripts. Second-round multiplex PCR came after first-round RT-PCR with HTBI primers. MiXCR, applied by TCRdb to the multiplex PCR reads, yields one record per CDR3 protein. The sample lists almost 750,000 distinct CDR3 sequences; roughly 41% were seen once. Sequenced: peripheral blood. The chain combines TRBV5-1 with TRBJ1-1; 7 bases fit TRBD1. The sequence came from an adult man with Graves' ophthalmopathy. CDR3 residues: CASSPGQTNTEAFF. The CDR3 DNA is TGCGCCAGCAGTCCGGGACAGACGAACACTGAAGCTTTCTTT.